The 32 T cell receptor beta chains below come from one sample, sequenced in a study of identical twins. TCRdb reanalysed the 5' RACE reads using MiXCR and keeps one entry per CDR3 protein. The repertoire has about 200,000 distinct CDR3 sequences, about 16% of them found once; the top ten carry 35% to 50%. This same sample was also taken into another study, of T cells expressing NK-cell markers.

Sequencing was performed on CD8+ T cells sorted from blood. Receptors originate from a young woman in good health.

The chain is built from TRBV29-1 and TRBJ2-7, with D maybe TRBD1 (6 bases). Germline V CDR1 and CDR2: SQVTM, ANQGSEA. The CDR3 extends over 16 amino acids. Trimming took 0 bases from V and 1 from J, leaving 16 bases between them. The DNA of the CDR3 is TGCAGCGTTGAAGATCCGGCAGGGGCGTCTTCCTACGAGCAGTACTTC. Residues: CSVEDPAGASSYEQYF.

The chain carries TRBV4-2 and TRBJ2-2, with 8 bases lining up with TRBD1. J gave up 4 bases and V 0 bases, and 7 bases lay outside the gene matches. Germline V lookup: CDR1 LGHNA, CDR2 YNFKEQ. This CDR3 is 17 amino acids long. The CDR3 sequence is CASSQEGTGRRTGELFF. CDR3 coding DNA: TGTGCCAGCAGCCAAGAGGGGACAGGAAGGCGCACCGGGGAGCTGTTTTTT.

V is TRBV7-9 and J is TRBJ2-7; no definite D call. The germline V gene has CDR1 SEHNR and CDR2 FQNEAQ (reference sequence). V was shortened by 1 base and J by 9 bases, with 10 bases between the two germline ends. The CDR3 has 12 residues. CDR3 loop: CASSLELSGQYF. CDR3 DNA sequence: TGTGCCAGCAGCTTAGAACTGTCGGGGCAGTACTTC.

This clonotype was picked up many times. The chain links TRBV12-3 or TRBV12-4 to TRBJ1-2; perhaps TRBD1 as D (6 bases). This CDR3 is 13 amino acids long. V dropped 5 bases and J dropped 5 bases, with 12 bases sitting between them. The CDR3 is CASSPGQSYGYTF. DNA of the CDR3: TGTGCCAGCAGTCCCGGACAGTCTTATGGCTACACCTTC.

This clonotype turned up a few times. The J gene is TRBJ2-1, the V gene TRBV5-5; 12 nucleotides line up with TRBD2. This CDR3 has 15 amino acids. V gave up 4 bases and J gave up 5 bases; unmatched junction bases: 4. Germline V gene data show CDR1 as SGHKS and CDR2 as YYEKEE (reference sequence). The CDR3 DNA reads TGTGCCAGCAGCGGAACTAGCGGGGGGAACAATGAGCAGTTCTTC. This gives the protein CASSGTSGGNNEQFF.

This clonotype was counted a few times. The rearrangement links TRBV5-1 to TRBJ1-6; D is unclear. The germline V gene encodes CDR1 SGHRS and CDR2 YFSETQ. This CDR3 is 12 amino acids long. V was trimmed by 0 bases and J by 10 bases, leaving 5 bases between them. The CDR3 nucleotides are TGCGCCAGCAGCTTGGGGGCCTCACCCCTCCACTTT. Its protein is CASSLGASPLHF.

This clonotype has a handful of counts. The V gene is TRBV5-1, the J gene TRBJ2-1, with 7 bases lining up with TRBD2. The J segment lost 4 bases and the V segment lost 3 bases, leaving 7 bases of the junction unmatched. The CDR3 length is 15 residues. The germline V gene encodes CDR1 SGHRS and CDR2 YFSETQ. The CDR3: CASSSSREGYNEQFF. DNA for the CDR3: TGCGCCAGCAGCTCTAGCAGGGAGGGATACAATGAGCAGTTCTTC.

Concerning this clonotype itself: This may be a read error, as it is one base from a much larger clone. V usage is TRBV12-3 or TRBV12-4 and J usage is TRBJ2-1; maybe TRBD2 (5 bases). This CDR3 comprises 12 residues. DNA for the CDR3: TGTGCCAGCAGTTACTCTAGCAATGGGCAGTTCTTC. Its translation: CASSYSSNGQFF.

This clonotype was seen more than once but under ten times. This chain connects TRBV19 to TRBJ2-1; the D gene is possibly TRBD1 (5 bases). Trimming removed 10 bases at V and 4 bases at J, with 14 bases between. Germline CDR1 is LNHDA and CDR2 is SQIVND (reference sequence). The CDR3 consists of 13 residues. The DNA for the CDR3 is TGTGCCACCATGACAGCCTCGTACAATGAGCAGTTCTTC. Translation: CATMTASYNEQFF.

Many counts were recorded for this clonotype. CDR3 nucleotides: TGTGCCAGCAGCTTGGGTACCGGCGGGGAGCTGTTTTTT. It encodes CASSLGTGGELFF. The chain recombines TRBV5-6 with TRBJ2-2; the D is unclear. Germline CDR1 is SGHDT and CDR2 is YYEEEE. The CDR3 loop spans 13 amino acids. Deletions cut 0 bases from V and 7 bases from J, with 7 bases between.

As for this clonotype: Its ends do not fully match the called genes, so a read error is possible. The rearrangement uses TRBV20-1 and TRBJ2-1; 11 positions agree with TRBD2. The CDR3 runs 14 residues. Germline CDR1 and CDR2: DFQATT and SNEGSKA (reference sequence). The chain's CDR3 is CSARALAGGLEQFF. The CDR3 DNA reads TGCAGTGCCAGAGCGCTAGCGGGAGGCCTGGAGCAGTTCTTC.

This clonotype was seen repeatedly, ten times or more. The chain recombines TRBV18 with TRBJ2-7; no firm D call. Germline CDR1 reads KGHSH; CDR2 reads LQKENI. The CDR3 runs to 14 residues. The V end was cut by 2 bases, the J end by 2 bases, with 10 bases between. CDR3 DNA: TGTGCCAGCTCACCAGCCCTGGTCCCCTACGAGCAGTACTTC. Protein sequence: CASSPALVPYEQYF. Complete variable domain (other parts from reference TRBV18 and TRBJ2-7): NAGVMQNPRHLVRRRGQEARLRCSPMKGHSHVYWYRQLPEEGLKFMVYLQKENIIDESGMPKERFSAEFPKEGPSILRIQQVVRGDSAAYFCASSPALVPYEQYFGPGTRLTVT.

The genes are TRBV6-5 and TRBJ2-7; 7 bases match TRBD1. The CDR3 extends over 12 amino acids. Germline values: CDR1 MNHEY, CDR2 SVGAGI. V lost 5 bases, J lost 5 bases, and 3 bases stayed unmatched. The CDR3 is CASSADRNEQYF. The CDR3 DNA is TGTGCCAGCAGTGCGGACAGGAACGAGCAGTACTTC.

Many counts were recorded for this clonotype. The CDR3 sequence is CASSKTTSSDEQYF. The CDR3, as DNA: TGTGCCAGCAGCAAGACGACTAGCTCCGACGAGCAGTACTTC. The chain uses TRBV21-1 and TRBJ2-7. TRBV21-1 is a documented pseudogene. This CDR3 has 14 amino acids.

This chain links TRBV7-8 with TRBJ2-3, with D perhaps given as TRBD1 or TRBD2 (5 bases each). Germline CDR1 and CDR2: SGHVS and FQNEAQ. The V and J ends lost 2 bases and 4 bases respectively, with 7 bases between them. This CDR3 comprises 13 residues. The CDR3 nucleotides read TGTGCCAGCAGCTTACGGGGCTCAGATACGCAGTATTTT. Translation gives CASSLRGSDTQYF.

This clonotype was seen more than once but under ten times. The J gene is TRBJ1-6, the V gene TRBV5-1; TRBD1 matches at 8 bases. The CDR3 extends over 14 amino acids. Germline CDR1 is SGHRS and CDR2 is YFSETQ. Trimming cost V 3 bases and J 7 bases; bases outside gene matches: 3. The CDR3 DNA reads TGCGCCAGCAGCTGGACAGGGCTAAATTCACCCCTCCACTTT. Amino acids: CASSWTGLNSPLHF.

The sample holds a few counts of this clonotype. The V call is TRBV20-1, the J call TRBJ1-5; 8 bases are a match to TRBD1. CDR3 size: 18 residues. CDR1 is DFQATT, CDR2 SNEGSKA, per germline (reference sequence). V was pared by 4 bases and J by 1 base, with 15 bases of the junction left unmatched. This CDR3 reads CSATPPGQVYVSNQPQHF. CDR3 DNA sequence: TGCAGTGCTACTCCCCCGGGACAGGTATACGTGAGCAATCAGCCCCAGCATTTT.

CDR3 sequence (DNA): TGTGCCAGCAGCTTAGTTCTAGCGGGGAAAACAGATACGCAGTATTTT. This encodes CASSLVLAGKTDTQYF. The J gene is TRBJ2-3, the V gene TRBV11-2, with TRBD2 matching over 9 bases. The J segment lost 3 bases and the V segment lost 1 base, leaving 5 bases of the junction unmatched. CDR1 and CDR2 from the germline V gene are SGHAT and FQNNGV. The length of the CDR3 is 16 residues.

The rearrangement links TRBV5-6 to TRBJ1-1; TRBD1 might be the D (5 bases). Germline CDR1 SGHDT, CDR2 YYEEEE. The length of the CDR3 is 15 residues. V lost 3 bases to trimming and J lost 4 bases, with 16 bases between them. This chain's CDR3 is CASSSATMGGTEAFF. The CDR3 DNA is TGTGCCAGCAGCTCCGCGACTATGGGGGGCACTGAAGCTTTCTTT.

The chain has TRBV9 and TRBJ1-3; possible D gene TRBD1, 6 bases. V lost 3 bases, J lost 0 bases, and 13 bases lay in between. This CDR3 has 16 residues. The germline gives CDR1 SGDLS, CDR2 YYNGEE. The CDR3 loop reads CASSGGQSNSGNTIYF. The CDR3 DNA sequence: TGTGCCAGCAGCGGAGGACAGTCTAACTCTGGAAACACCATATATTTT.

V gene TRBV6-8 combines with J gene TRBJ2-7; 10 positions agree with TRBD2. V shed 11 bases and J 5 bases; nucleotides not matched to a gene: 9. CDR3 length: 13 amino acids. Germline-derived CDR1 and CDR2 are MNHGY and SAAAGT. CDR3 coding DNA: TGTGCCGGGAGACTAGCGGGTTTTGACGAGCAGTACTTC. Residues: CAGRLAGFDEQYF.

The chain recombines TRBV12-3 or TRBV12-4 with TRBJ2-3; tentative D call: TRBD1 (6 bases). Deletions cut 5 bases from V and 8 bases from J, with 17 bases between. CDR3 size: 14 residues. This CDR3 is CASSLTGPGGTQYF. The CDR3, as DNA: TGTGCCAGCAGTCTCACAGGGCCGGGTGGTACGCAGTATTTT.

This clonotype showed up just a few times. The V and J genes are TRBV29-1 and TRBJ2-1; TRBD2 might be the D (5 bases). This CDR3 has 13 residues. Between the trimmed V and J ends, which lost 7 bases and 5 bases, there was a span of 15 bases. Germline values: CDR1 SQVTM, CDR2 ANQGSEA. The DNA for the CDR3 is TGCAGCGGGAGCTTGAGGGTGGACAATGAGCAGTTCTTC. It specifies CSGSLRVDNEQFF.

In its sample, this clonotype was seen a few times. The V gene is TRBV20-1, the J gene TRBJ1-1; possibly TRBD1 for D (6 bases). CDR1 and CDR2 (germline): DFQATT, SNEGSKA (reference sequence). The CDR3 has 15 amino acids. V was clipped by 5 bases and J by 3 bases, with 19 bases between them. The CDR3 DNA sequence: TGCAGTGCTCTTCCACAGGGTTTTCAGGACACTGAAGCTTTCTTT. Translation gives CSALPQGFQDTEAFF.

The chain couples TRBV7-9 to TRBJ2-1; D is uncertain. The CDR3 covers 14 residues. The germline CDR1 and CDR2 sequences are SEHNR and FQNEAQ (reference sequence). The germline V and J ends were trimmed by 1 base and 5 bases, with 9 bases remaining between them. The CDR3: CASSLDPGNNEQFF. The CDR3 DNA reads TGTGCCAGCAGCTTAGACCCAGGTAACAATGAGCAGTTCTTC. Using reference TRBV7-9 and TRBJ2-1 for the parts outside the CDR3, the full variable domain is DTGVSQNPRHKITKRGQNVTFRCDPISEHNRLYWYRQTLGQGPEFLTYFQNEAQLEKSRLLSDRFSAERPKGSFSTLEIQRTEQGDSAMYLCASSLDPGNNEQFFGPGTRLTVL.

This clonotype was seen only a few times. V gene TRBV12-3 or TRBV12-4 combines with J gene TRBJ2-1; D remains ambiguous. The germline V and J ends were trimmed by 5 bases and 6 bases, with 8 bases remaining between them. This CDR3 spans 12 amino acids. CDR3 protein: CASSADLNEQFF. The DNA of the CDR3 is TGTGCCAGCAGTGCCGACCTCAATGAGCAGTTCTTC.

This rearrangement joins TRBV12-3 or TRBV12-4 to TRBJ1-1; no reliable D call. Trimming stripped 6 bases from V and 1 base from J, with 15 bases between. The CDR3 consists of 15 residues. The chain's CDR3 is CASRRPDGRNTEAFF. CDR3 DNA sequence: TGTGCCAGCAGGCGCCCAGATGGTAGGAACACTGAAGCTTTCTTT.

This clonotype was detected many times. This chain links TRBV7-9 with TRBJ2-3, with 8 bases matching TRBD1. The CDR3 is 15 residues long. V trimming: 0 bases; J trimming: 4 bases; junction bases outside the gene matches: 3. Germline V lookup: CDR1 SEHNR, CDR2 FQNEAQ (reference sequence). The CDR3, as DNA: TGTGCCAGCAGCTTAGCTGGACAGGGCCCAGATACGCAGTATTTT. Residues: CASSLAGQGPDTQYF. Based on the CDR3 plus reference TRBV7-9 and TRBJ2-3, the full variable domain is DTGVSQNPRHKITKRGQNVTFRCDPISEHNRLYWYRQTLGQGPEFLTYFQNEAQLEKSRLLSDRFSAERPKGSFSTLEIQRTEQGDSAMYLCASSLAGQGPDTQYFGPGTRLTVL.

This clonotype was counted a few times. The DNA of the CDR3 is TGTGCCAGCAGTTTTGGGCGCCTCTCCTACGAGCAGTACTTC. Its protein product is CASSFGRLSYEQYF. This rearrangement joins TRBV27 to TRBJ2-7; D gene ambiguous. CDR1 is MNHEY and CDR2 is SMNVEV in the germline V gene (reference sequence). The CDR3 extends over 14 amino acids. V was clipped by 3 bases and J by 0 bases, with 9 bases between them.

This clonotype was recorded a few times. In DNA, the CDR3 is TGTGCCAGCAGCCAAGATGGGGGTCGGACTAGCGGGCCCTACGAGCAGTACTTC. Amino acid sequence: CASSQDGGRTSGPYEQYF. The chain carries TRBV14 and TRBJ2-7; 11 bases are shared with TRBD2. This CDR3 region has 18 residues. V lost 0 bases, J lost 2 bases, and 9 bases stayed unmatched. Germline values: CDR1 SGHDN, CDR2 FVKESK.

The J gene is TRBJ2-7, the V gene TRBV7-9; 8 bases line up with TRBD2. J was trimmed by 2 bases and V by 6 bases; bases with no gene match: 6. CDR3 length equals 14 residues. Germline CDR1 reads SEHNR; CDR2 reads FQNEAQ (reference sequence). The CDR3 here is CASSSGGSPYEQYF. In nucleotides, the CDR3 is TGTGCCAGCAGTTCGGGAGGGTCCCCCTACGAGCAGTACTTC.

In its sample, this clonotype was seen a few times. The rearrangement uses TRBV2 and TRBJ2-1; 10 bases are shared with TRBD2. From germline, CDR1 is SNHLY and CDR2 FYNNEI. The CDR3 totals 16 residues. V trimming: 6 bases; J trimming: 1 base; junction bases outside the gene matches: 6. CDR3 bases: TGTGCCAGCAGGAGCGGGGGGGCGGCTTCCTACAATGAGCAGTTCTTC. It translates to CASRSGGAASYNEQFF. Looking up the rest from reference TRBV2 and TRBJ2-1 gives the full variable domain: EPEVTQTPSHQVTQMGQEVILRCVPISNHLYFYWYRQILGQKVEFLVSFYNNEISEKSEIFDDQFSVERPDGSNFTLKIRSTKLEDSAMYFCASRSGGAASYNEQFFGPGTRLTVL.